A single sample gave rise to the 7 T cell receptor beta chains below, sequenced in a study of T cell responses to AZD1222 COVID-19 vaccine. Only in-frame clones appear in the TCRdb table, and some are missing; sequencing was by immunoSEQ multiplex PCR. The data hold around 220,000 clones, with about 94% observed a single time. The sequenced sample was peripheral blood, obtained 28 days after the second dose of the MenACWY control vaccine. Receptor source: an adult who received the MenACWY meningococcal vaccine as a control.

V and J are TRBV5-5 and TRBJ1-1; a weak D match, TRBD1 (5 bases). The CDR3 length is 16 residues. Germline V gene lookup returns CDR1 SGHKS and CDR2 YYEKEE (reference sequence). V lost 1 base and J lost 1, with 14 bases in between. CDR3 sequence reads: CASSLQGGLRNTEAFF. The CDR3 DNA sequence: TGTGCCAGCAGCTTGCAGGGAGGGTTGCGGAACACTGAAGCTTTCTTT.

The chain couples TRBV28 to TRBJ2-3, with 7 bases aligning to TRBD1. V lost 5 bases to trimming and J lost 6 bases; unmatched junction nucleotides: 5. The length of the CDR3 is 13 residues. Germline-derived CDR1 and CDR2 are MDHEN and SYDVKM. The CDR3 sequence: CASSLTGRDTQYF. The CDR3 nucleotides read TGTGCCAGCAGTCTGACAGGGCGGGATACGCAGTATTTT.

The chain joins TRBV11-3 to TRBJ2-1; D is ambiguous. This CDR3 has 14 amino acids. V was cut by 5 bases and J by 8 bases, with 16 bases left in between. Germline V gene data show CDR1 as SGHNT and CDR2 as YENEEA. This CDR3 is CASSPDPARHEQFF. The CDR3 nucleotides are TGTGCCAGCAGCCCGGACCCCGCTCGTCATGAGCAGTTCTTC.

This chain links TRBV7-2 with TRBJ2-7; D is perhaps TRBD2 (6 bases). In germline, CDR1 is SGHTA, CDR2 FQGNSA. The CDR3 spans 14 residues. V lost 2 bases to trimming and J lost 0 bases, with 8 bases between them. The chain's CDR3 is CASSLWDSSYEQYF. CDR3 DNA: TGTGCCAGCAGCTTATGGGACTCCTCCTACGAGCAGTACTTC.

This clone was recorded a few times. J is TRBJ1-5 and V is TRBV2; tentative D call: TRBD1 (5 bases). The CDR3 runs 13 residues. V was clipped by 3 bases and J by 5 bases, with 8 bases between them. The germline CDR1 and CDR2 sequences are SNHLY and FYNNEI. CDR3: CASSEEGYQPQHF. CDR3 sequence (DNA): TGTGCCAGCAGTGAGGAGGGGTATCAGCCCCAGCATTTT.

V is TRBV4-2 and J is TRBJ1-1; 8 bases align to TRBD1. The V gene end was trimmed by 0 bases and the J gene end by 8 bases; junction bases not matched to a gene: 5. CDR1 LGHNA and CDR2 YNFKEQ come from the germline V gene. This CDR3 has 14 amino acids. The CDR3 protein is CASSQDMDRVEAFF. The CDR3 DNA follows: TGTGCCAGCAGCCAAGATATGGACAGGGTGGAAGCTTTCTTT.

The rearrangement links TRBV4-3 to TRBJ1-3; D not resolved. Trimming removed 1 base from V and 4 bases from J, with 5 bases in between. CDR1 and CDR2 from the germline V gene are LGHNA and YSLEER. This CDR3 has 13 amino acids. The CDR3 protein is CASSQVGGNTIYF. The CDR3 region has the DNA TGCGCCAGCAGCCAAGTCGGGGGAAACACCATATATTTT.